One sample yielded the 26 T cell receptor beta chains listed below, sequenced in a study of shared clonotypes between healthy human individuals. Data came from immunoSEQ multiplex PCR; TCRdb stores just in-frame clones and leaves some out. The data show about 960,000 clones, around three quarters seen once. Sequencing was done on a sample of memory CD4+ T cells sorted from blood. Subset noted: CD45RA-negative fraction. These receptors all stem from a man younger than 35 in good health.

V usage is TRBV4-1 and J usage is TRBJ2-1; D possibly corresponds to TRBD1 (6 bases). With 3 bases removed from V and 0 bases from J, the gap between germline ends came to 9 bases. Germline V gene lookup returns CDR1 MGHRA and CDR2 YSYEKL. The CDR3 consists of 15 residues. The CDR3 loop is CASSQGHNSYNEQFF. The CDR3 nucleotides read TGCGCCAGCAGCCAGGGACATAACTCCTACAATGAGCAGTTCTTC.

The chain uses TRBV5-6 and TRBJ2-1; D is ambiguous. Germline-derived CDR1 and CDR2 are SGHDT and YYEEEE. V was pared by 0 bases and J by 1 base, with 2 bases between. This CDR3 comprises 13 residues. This CDR3 reads CASSLVSYNEQFF. CDR3 coding DNA: TGTGCCAGCAGCTTGGTGTCCTACAATGAGCAGTTCTTC.

The chain joins TRBV28 to TRBJ2-2, with 9 bases aligning to TRBD2. Trimming removed 7 bases from V and 4 bases from J; junction bases left unmatched: 13. The CDR3 consists of 17 residues. Per the germline V gene, CDR1 is MDHEN and CDR2 is SYDVKM. CDR3 amino acids: CASIFSAGGHLTGELFF. CDR3 DNA sequence: TGTGCCAGCATTTTCTCAGCGGGGGGCCACCTCACCGGGGAGCTGTTTTTT.

This clone has only a few counts. This chain connects TRBV30 to TRBJ2-7; D is perhaps TRBD1 (7 bases). CDR3 length: 14 residues. Germline CDR1 reads GTSNPN; CDR2 reads SVGIG (reference sequence). V was clipped by 5 bases and J by 3 bases, with 17 bases between them. CDR3 nucleotide sequence: TGTGCCTGGGGGGCGGGACAGCTTAGCTACGAGCAGTACTTC. It codes for CAWGAGQLSYEQYF.

The count of this clone is one. The genes are TRBV6-4 and TRBJ2-4; D is perhaps TRBD2 (6 bases). CDR1 is MRHNA, CDR2 SNTAGT, per germline. The V and J ends lost 6 bases and 9 bases respectively, with 15 bases between them. The CDR3 extends over 13 amino acids. The CDR3 is CASSSRESSIQYF. CDR3 coding DNA: TGTGCCAGCAGCTCCCGGGAGTCTAGCATTCAGTACTTC.

The chain couples TRBV18 to TRBJ2-3; D gene ambiguous. This CDR3 region has 14 residues. Germline CDR1 reads KGHSH; CDR2 reads LQKENI. V was clipped by 8 bases and J by 2 bases, with 14 bases between them. The DNA of the CDR3 is TGTGCCAGCCTAGGTCAGGTCGACACAGATACGCAGTATTTT. The encoded protein is CASLGQVDTDTQYF.

The chain employs TRBV20-1 and TRBJ2-3, with D perhaps TRBD1 or TRBD2 (6 bases each). Trimming removed 2 bases from V and 8 bases from J, with 8 bases in between. Germline lookup yields CDR1 DFQATT and CDR2 SNEGSKA (reference sequence). There are 11 residues in the CDR3. CDR3 sequence: CSARRGVTQYF. CDR3 nucleotide sequence: TGCAGTGCTAGAAGGGGGGTTACGCAGTATTTT.

Of note for this clone: Other DNA sequences in the same sample also yield this CDR3. V is TRBV7-2 and J is TRBJ1-1; TRBD1 agrees at 7 bases. Trimming at V came to 3 bases and at J to 2 bases, leaving 3 bases not matched to a gene. The V gene's germline CDR1 is SGHTA and CDR2 FQGNSA. The CDR3 consists of 14 residues. Here the CDR3 DNA reads TGTGCCAGCAGCTTCCGACAGGGAAACACTGAAGCTTTCTTT. Encoded protein: CASSFRQGNTEAFF.

The gene calls are TRBV5-4 and TRBJ2-1, with 7 bases lining up with TRBD2. The J segment lost 2 bases and the V segment lost 3 bases, leaving 8 bases of the junction unmatched. The V gene's germline CDR1 is SGHNT and CDR2 YYREEE (reference sequence). The CDR3 sequence is 16 residues long. This CDR3 reads CASSSQAGDTYNEQFF. The CDR3 DNA reads as TGTGCCAGCAGCTCTCAGGCGGGAGACACCTACAATGAGCAGTTCTTC.

V usage is TRBV12-5 and J usage is TRBJ2-1, with 10 bases fitting TRBD2. CDR1 is LGHNT, CDR2 FRNRAP, per germline. V shed 1 base, J shed 1 base, and the junction held 13 bases outside the gene matches. This CDR3 contains 20 residues. The CDR3 loop is CASGLGVGLAGVGSYNEQFF. CDR3 nucleotide sequence: TGTGCTAGTGGTTTGGGGGTCGGTCTAGCGGGAGTAGGATCCTACAATGAGCAGTTCTTC.

This sequence joins TRBV28 and TRBJ2-1; D remains unclear. Between the trimmed V and J ends, which lost 4 bases and 10 bases, there was a span of 11 bases. The CDR3 sequence is 12 residues long. CDR1 and CDR2 (germline): MDHEN, SYDVKM. CDR3 DNA sequence: TGTGCCAGCAGTTCATCAAGGGTGGAGCAGTTCTTC. The encoded protein is CASSSSRVEQFF.

The V call is TRBV20-1, the J call TRBJ2-7; D is perhaps TRBD1 or TRBD2 (5 bases each). V shed 5 bases and J shed 5 bases, with 10 bases lying between them. This CDR3 contains 11 residues. Germline CDR1 DFQATT, CDR2 SNEGSKA (reference sequence). The CDR3 region is CSADGANEQYF. Written as DNA, the CDR3 is TGCAGTGCTGACGGGGCTAACGAGCAGTACTTC.

The chain is built from TRBV7-2 and TRBJ1-5, with 8 nucleotides matching TRBD1. With V trimmed by 3 bases and J by 4 bases, 8 bases remained unmatched. The germline V gene has CDR1 SGHTA and CDR2 FQGNSA. This CDR3 has 16 amino acids. CDR3 amino acids: CASSLGRQGLNQPQHF. The CDR3 DNA sequence: TGTGCCAGCAGCTTGGGACGACAGGGGTTAAATCAGCCCCAGCATTTT.

This clone showed up just a few times. V and J are TRBV19 and TRBJ1-1; possibly TRBD1 for D (5 bases). The CDR3 runs 15 residues. CDR1 and CDR2 (germline): LNHDA, SQIVND (reference sequence). V was cut by 2 bases and J by 4 bases, with 14 bases left in between. The CDR3 is CASSISFLGATEAFF. Here the CDR3 DNA reads TGTGCCAGTAGTATATCGTTTTTAGGGGCCACTGAAGCTTTCTTT.

V gene TRBV10-3 combines with J gene TRBJ2-1; 9 nucleotides match TRBD1. The CDR3 is 15 residues long. Unmatched junction bases numbered 9, after V lost 6 bases and J lost 6 bases. Germline V gene lookup returns CDR1 ENHRY and CDR2 SYGVKD. Here the CDR3 DNA reads TGTGCCATCAGCGGCGGGGACAGGGTACGCAATGAGCAGTTCTTC. It translates to CAISGGDRVRNEQFF.

The rearrangement uses TRBV10-1 and TRBJ2-5; D is possibly TRBD2 (6 bases). From germline, CDR1 is WNHNN and CDR2 SYGVQD (reference sequence). The germline V and J ends were trimmed by 4 bases and 7 bases, with 10 bases remaining between them. CDR3 length: 12 amino acids. The CDR3, as DNA: TGCGCCAGCAGTGGCGGGAATGGGACCCAGTACTTC. This gives the protein CASSGGNGTQYF.

The chain couples TRBV6-5 to TRBJ1-2; no reliable D call. V was trimmed by 0 bases and J by 3 bases, leaving 8 bases between them. The CDR3 contains 14 residues. Looked up from germline, CDR1 is MNHEY and CDR2 is SVGAGI. The CDR3 DNA is TGTGCCAGCAGTTACTCAGGCACCTACTATGGCTACACCTTC. This codes for CASSYSGTYYGYTF.

For this clone: Other nucleotide sequences in the sample specify the same CDR3. The chain combines TRBV29-1 with TRBJ1-2; D possibly corresponds to TRBD1 (6 bases). Trimming took off 6 bases at V and 0 bases at J, with 14 bases between the two ends. Germline V gene data show CDR1 as SQVTM and CDR2 as ANQGSEA. The CDR3 has 14 residues. CDR3 nucleotides: TGCAGCGTCACCGGGACACCGCCTAACTATGGCTACACCTTC. Its protein is CSVTGTPPNYGYTF.

On this clone: Additional DNA sequences in this sample encode the identical CDR3. The chain employs TRBV29-1 and TRBJ2-7, with D possibly being TRBD1 or TRBD2 (5 bases each). With 5 bases removed from V and 4 bases from J, the gap between germline ends came to 12 bases. The CDR3 totals 12 residues. From germline, CDR1 is SQVTM and CDR2 ANQGSEA. Here the CDR3 reads CSVRDGTYEQYF. The CDR3 nucleotides read TGCAGCGTTCGGGACGGGACGTACGAGCAGTACTTC.

The V gene is TRBV5-4, the J gene TRBJ1-1; possible D gene TRBD1, 6 bases. Per the germline V gene, CDR1 is SGHNT and CDR2 is YYREEE (reference sequence). This CDR3 contains 15 residues. Between the trimmed V and J ends, which lost 4 bases and 0 bases, there was a span of 13 bases. The CDR3 DNA follows: TGTGCCAGCAGCGCGAAGGGGGGCGTGAACACTGAAGCTTTCTTT. Translated: CASSAKGGVNTEAFF.

Notes on this clone: Other DNA sequences in this specimen translate into the identical CDR3. This rearrangement joins TRBV7-6 to TRBJ2-5, with D perhaps TRBD1 (5 bases). V was shortened by 1 base and J by 2 bases, with 5 bases between the two germline ends. This CDR3 region has 13 residues. Germline CDR1 is SGHVS and CDR2 is FNYEAQ. CDR3 DNA sequence: TGTGCCAGCAGCTTAGGACAGCAAGAGACCCAGTACTTC. It specifies CASSLGQQETQYF.

In regard to this clone: Other DNA sequences in this sample translate to the same CDR3. The chain combines TRBV4-1 with TRBJ1-4; D gene uncertain. The V gene lost 0 bases and the J gene lost 4 bases, with 9 bases spanning the gap. The germline CDR1 and CDR2 sequences are MGHRA and YSYEKL. CDR3 length equals 15 residues. The CDR3 loop reads CASSQDNKGNEKLFF. CDR3 nucleotides: TGCGCCAGCAGCCAAGATAACAAGGGTAATGAAAAACTGTTTTTT.

The genes are TRBV6-1 and TRBJ2-7; 9 positions match TRBD1. J was trimmed by 5 bases and V by 7 bases; bases with no gene match: 12. Germline V gene data show CDR1 as MNHNS and CDR2 as SASEGT. The CDR3 length is 15 residues. CDR3 in amino acids: CASIKSYGTGNEQYF. The CDR3 DNA reads as TGTGCCAGCATTAAATCTTACGGGACAGGGAACGAGCAGTACTTC.

A remark on this clone: Germline and junction disagree at one end, which may indicate a read error. The sample holds other DNA sequences that translate to the same CDR3. This chain uses TRBV5-1 with TRBJ2-2; 9 bases align to TRBD1. This CDR3 contains 15 residues. From germline, CDR1 is SGHRS and CDR2 YFSETQ. The CDR3 sequence is CASSLGQGSTGELFF. Written as DNA, the CDR3 is TGCGCCAGCAGTTTGGGACAGGGAAGCACCGGGGAGCTGTTTTTT.

This clone was detected a few times. The genes are TRBV6-1 and TRBJ2-2, with 7 bases identical to TRBD2. This CDR3 is 14 amino acids long. The V and J ends lost 2 bases and 7 bases, in that order; junction bases with no gene match: 4. The germline gives CDR1 MNHNS, CDR2 SASEGT. The chain's CDR3 is CASSESGVVGELFF. The CDR3 DNA reads as TGTGCCAGCAGTGAAAGCGGGGTCGTCGGGGAGCTGTTTTTT.

This clone was picked up a small number of times. The chain carries TRBV5-6 and TRBJ1-6; 7 bases align to TRBD1. The CDR3 runs to 16 residues. Germline lookup yields CDR1 SGHDT and CDR2 YYEEEE. Losses at the gene ends were 4 bases for V and 6 bases for J; bases not matched to a gene: 10. The CDR3 sequence is CASSLGQVGANSPLHF. The CDR3 bases are TGTGCCAGCAGCCTAGGACAGGTCGGAGCTAATTCACCCCTCCACTTT.